These 9 T cell receptor beta chains share one sample of origin, sequenced in a study of blood T cell repertoires in COVID-19. Measured with immunoSEQ multiplex PCR; TCRdb has only the in-frame clones, and not every one. The data contain about 310,000 clones, roughly 91% of them singletons. Sequenced: PBMCs or T cells enriched from blood (not recorded which). Receptor source: a woman aged 25 to 45 who had recovered from COVID-19.

The gene calls are TRBV10-2 and TRBJ2-7, with 8 bases aligning to TRBD1. This CDR3 has 12 residues. Germline CDR1 is WSHSY and CDR2 is SAAADI. Trimming cost V 6 bases and J 3 bases; bases outside gene matches: 1. The CDR3 nucleotides read TGCGCCAGCAGAGACAGGGGCTACGAGCAGTACTTC. It is translated as CASRDRGYEQYF.

The chain recombines TRBV3-1 (or the pseudogene TRBV3-2) with TRBJ1-5; D uncertain. Germline V gives CDR1 LGHDT, CDR2 YNNKEL (reference sequence). This CDR3 is 15 amino acids long. V was trimmed by 0 bases and J by 5 bases, leaving 11 bases between them. CDR3 coding DNA: TGTGCCAGCAGCCAAGATCATTCACGGGATCAGCCCCAGCATTTT. Encoded protein: CASSQDHSRDQPQHF.

CDR3 DNA: TGCAGCGTTCAAGGACAGGTCCCCGAGACCCAGTACTTC. Translation: CSVQGQVPETQYF. This sequence joins TRBV29-1 and TRBJ2-5, with 7 bases fitting TRBD1. V was pared by 5 bases and J by 5 bases, with 8 bases of the junction left unmatched. CDR1 and CDR2 from the germline V gene are SQVTM and ANQGSEA. The length of the CDR3 is 13 residues.

The V gene is TRBV2, the J gene TRBJ1-3, with 11 bases fitting TRBD1. CDR1 SNHLY and CDR2 FYNNEI come from the germline V gene. After removal of 7 bases from V and 4 bases from J, the junction contained 3 bases not matched to a gene. This CDR3 is 14 amino acids long. CDR3 region: CASKDRGPGNTIYF. In DNA, the CDR3 is TGTGCCAGCAAGGACAGGGGGCCAGGAAACACCATATATTTT.

The CDR3 reads CASSEQGAGELFF. In DNA, the CDR3 is TGCGCCAGCAGTGAGCAGGGTGCCGGGGAGCTGTTTTTT. This rearrangement joins TRBV10-2 to TRBJ2-2; D possibly corresponds to TRBD1 (5 bases). Germline lookup yields CDR1 WSHSY and CDR2 SAAADI. The V end lost 2 bases, the J end lost 6 bases, and 7 bases lay between the germline ends. The CDR3 is made up of 13 amino acids.

V is TRBV5-1 and J is TRBJ2-7; possibly TRBD1 for D (5 bases). CDR3 size: 14 residues. Germline V gene lookup returns CDR1 SGHRS and CDR2 YFSETQ. V was trimmed by 2 bases and J by 3 bases, leaving 12 bases between them. The CDR3 sequence is CASSFDSLHYEQYF. For the CDR3, the DNA is TGCGCCAGCAGCTTTGACAGCTTACACTACGAGCAGTACTTC.

The rearrangement links TRBV15 to TRBJ1-5; TRBD1 is a possible D gene (6 bases). The CDR3 loop spans 15 amino acids. Germline loops: CDR1 LNHNV, CDR2 YYDKDF (reference sequence). V was cut by 0 bases and J by 4 bases, with 10 bases left in between. In DNA form, the CDR3 reads TGTGCCACCAGCAGAGACAGGGGTCTGAATCAGCCCCAGCATTTT. It yields the protein CATSRDRGLNQPQHF. Full variable domain (outside the CDR3, taken from reference TRBV15 and TRBJ1-5): DAMVIQNPRYQVTQFGKPVTLSCSQTLNHNVMYWYQQKSSQAPKLLFHYYDKDFNNEADTPDNFQSRRPNTSFCFLDIRSPGLGDTAMYLCATSRDRGLNQPQHFGDGTRLSIL.

This clone came up a few times. Other DNA variants within this sample encode the same CDR3. This chain joins TRBV19 and TRBJ1-5; D unclear. The CDR3 has 15 amino acids. Per the germline V gene, CDR1 is LNHDA and CDR2 is SQIVND (reference sequence). Trimming left V 1 base short and J 0 bases short, with 7 bases between. The DNA for the CDR3 is TGTGCCAGTAGTATAGCGGGATATAGCAATCAGCCCCAGCATTTT. It yields the protein CASSIAGYSNQPQHF.

The chain has TRBV3-1 (or the pseudogene TRBV3-2) and TRBJ1-2, with TRBD1 as a possible D gene (5 bases). The germline V and J ends were trimmed by 0 bases and 4 bases, with 18 bases remaining between them. CDR1 is LGHDT and CDR2 is YNNKEL in the germline V gene (reference sequence). The CDR3 runs 17 residues. In nucleotides, the CDR3 is TGTGCCAGCAGCCAAGATGTGTTAGGGGTACGACTCTATGGCTACACCTTC. This gives the protein CASSQDVLGVRLYGYTF.